A single sample gave rise to the 5 T cell receptor beta chains below, sequenced in a study of blood T cell repertoires in COVID-19. Method: immunoSEQ multiplex PCR; TCRdb's copy keeps in-frame clones and lacks some. The sample carries about 280,000 clones, 88% recorded once. Material: peripheral blood. All receptors derive from a man aged 18 to 30 with active or convalescent COVID-19.

V usage is TRBV5-1 and J usage is TRBJ2-7; 9 nucleotides line up with TRBD1. Germline trimming cut 5 bases from V and 0 bases from J; bases unmatched to any gene: 6. The CDR3 length is 15 residues. Germline lookup yields CDR1 SGHRS and CDR2 YFSETQ. CDR3 coding DNA: TGCGCCAGCAGAGGACAGGGGCGCAACTCCTACGAGCAGTACTTC. This codes for CASRGQGRNSYEQYF.

V gene TRBV6-6 combines with J gene TRBJ2-7; D remains ambiguous. CDR1 and CDR2 from the germline V gene are MNHNY and SVGAGI (reference sequence). V was shortened by 4 bases and J by 0 bases, with 10 bases between the two germline ends. This CDR3 contains 14 residues. DNA of the CDR3: TGTGCCAGCAGTTTCGACTCCAGCTCCTACGAGCAGTACTTC. Encoded protein: CASSFDSSSYEQYF.

V is TRBV21-1 and J is TRBJ1-5; the table names TRBD1, a call not compared with the DNA. TRBV21-1 is a pseudogene locus. The CDR3 extends over 16 amino acids. Written as DNA, the CDR3 is TGTGCCAGCAGCCTGCGCGGGACAGGATTCGAGCAGCCCCAGCATTTT. Encoded protein: CASSLRGTGFEQPQHF.

The rearrangement uses TRBV7-8 and TRBJ2-5, with TRBD2 matching 7 bases. The CDR3 length is 17 residues. V was pared by 6 bases and J by 7 bases, with 20 bases of the junction left unmatched. Germline lookup yields CDR1 SGHVS and CDR2 FQNEAQ. The CDR3 sequence is CASRPWAGGGGLGTQYF. CDR3 nucleotide sequence: TGTGCCAGCAGACCTTGGGCGGGCGGGGGTGGCCTAGGGACCCAGTACTTC.

Comments on this clone: The same CDR3 can be traced to other DNA sequences in this sample. This chain joins TRBV11-2 and TRBJ1-2, with a possible D match to TRBD1 (5 bases). Germline values: CDR1 SGHAT, CDR2 FQNNGV. V lost 1 base and J lost 4, with 10 bases in between. The CDR3 covers 14 residues. This chain's CDR3 is CASSLGQGGYGYTF. As DNA, the CDR3 is TGTGCCAGCAGCTTAGGGCAGGGCGGCTATGGCTACACCTTC.